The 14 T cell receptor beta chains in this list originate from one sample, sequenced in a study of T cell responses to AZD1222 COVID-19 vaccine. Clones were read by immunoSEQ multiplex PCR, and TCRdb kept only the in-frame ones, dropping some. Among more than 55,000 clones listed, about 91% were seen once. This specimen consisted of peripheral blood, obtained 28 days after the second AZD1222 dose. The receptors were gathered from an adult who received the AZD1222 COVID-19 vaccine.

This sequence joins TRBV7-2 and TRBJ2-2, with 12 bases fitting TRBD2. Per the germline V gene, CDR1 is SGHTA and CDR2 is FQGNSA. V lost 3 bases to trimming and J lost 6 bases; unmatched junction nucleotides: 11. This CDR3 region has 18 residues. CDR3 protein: CASSFLAGGPGYPGELFF. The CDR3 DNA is TGTGCCAGCAGCTTCCTAGCGGGAGGGCCCGGGTACCCCGGGGAGCTGTTTTTT.

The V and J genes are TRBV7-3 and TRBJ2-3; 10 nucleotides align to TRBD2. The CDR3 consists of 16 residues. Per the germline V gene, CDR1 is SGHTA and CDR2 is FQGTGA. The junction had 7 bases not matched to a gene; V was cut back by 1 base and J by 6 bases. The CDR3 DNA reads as TGTGCCAGCAGCTTAAGGAGCGGGGGGGCCTCCGATACGCAGTATTTT. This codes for CASSLRSGGASDTQYF.

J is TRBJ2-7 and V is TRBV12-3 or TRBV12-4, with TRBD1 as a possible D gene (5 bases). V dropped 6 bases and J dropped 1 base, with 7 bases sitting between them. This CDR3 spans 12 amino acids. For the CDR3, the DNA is TGTGCCAGCAGCCCAGGGTCCTACGAGCAGTACTTC. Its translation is CASSPGSYEQYF.

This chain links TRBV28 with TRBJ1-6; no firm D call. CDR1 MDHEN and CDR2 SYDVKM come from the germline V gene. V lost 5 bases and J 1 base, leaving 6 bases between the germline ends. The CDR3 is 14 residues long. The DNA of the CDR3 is TGTGCCAGCAGTGTGAGGTCCTATAATTCACCCCTCCACTTT. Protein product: CASSVRSYNSPLHF. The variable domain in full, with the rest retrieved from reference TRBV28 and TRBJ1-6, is DVKVTQSSRYLVKRTGEKVFLECVQDMDHENMFWYRQDPGLGLRLIYFSYDVKMKEKGDIPEGYSVSREKKERFSLILESASTNQTSMYLCASSVRSYNSPLHFGNGTRLTVT.

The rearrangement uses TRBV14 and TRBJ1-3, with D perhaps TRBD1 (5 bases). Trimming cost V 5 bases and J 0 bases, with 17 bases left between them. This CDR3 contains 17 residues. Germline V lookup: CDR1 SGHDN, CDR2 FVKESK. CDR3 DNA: TGTGCCAGCAGCGTGCCGGGAGGGGTTGTCTCTGGAAACACCATATATTTT. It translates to CASSVPGGVVSGNTIYF.

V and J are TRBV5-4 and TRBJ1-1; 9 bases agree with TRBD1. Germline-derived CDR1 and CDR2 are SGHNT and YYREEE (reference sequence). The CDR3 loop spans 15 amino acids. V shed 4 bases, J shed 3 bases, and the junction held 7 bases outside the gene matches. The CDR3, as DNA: TGTGCCAGCAGCCCAACAGGGGACAGGGACACTGAAGCTTTCTTT. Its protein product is CASSPTGDRDTEAFF.

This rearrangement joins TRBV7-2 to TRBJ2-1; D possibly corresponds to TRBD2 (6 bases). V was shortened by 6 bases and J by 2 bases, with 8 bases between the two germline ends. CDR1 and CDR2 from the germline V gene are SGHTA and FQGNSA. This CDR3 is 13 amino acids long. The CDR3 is CASRGLPYNEQFF. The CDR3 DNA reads TGTGCCAGCAGGGGACTGCCCTACAATGAGCAGTTCTTC.

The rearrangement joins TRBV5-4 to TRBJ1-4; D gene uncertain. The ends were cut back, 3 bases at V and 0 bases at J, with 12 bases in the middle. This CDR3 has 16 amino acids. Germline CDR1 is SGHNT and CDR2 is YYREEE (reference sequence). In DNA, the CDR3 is TGTGCCAGCAGCTCGCTGGACGGAGCAACTAATGAAAAACTGTTTTTT. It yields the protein CASSSLDGATNEKLFF.

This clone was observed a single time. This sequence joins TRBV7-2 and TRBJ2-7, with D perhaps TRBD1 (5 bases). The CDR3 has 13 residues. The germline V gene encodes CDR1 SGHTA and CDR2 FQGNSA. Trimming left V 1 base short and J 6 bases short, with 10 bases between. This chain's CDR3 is CASSLVRVGEQYF. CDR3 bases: TGTGCCAGCAGCTTAGTCAGGGTCGGCGAGCAGTACTTC.

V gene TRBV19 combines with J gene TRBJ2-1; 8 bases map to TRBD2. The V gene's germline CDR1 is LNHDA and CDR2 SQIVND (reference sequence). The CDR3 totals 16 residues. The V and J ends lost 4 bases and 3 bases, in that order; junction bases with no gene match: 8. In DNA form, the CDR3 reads TGTGCCAGTAGTACCCCAGCGGGAGCTAGCTACAATGAGCAGTTCTTC. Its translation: CASSTPAGASYNEQFF.

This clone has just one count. CDR3 in amino acids: CASSPHHAFGSNYGYTF. The DNA for the CDR3 is TGTGCCAGCAGCCCCCATCATGCTTTCGGGAGCAACTATGGCTACACCTTC. The V and J genes are TRBV9 and TRBJ1-2; D ambiguous. The length of the CDR3 is 17 residues. Per germline, CDR1 SGDLS and CDR2 YYNGEE. V was pared by 4 bases and J by 2 bases, with 21 bases between.

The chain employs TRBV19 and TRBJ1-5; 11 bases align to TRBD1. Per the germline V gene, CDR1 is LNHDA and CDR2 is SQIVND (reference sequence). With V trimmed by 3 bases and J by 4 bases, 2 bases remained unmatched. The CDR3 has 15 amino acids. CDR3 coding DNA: TGTGCCAGTAGTATCGGACAGGGGGCTAATCAGCCCCAGCATTTT. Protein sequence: CASSIGQGANQPQHF.

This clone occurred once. The CDR3 DNA reads as TGTGCCAGCAGCTTAGTTTCGGCAGGGCGGGGTTCACCCCTCCACTTT. It is translated as CASSLVSAGRGSPLHF. The rearrangement uses TRBV11-2 and TRBJ1-6; TRBD1 is a possible D gene (5 bases). Between the trimmed V and J ends, which lost 1 base and 9 bases, there was a span of 16 bases. CDR1 SGHAT and CDR2 FQNNGV come from the germline V gene. There are 16 residues in the CDR3.

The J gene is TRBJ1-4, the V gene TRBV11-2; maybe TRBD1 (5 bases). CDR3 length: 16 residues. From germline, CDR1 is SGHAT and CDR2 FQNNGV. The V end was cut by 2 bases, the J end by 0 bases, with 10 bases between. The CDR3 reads CASSLRGSATNEKLFF. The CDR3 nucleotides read TGTGCCAGCAGCTTACGGGGGAGTGCAACTAATGAAAAACTGTTTTTT.